A single sample is the source of the 7 T cell receptor beta chains below, sequenced in a study of blood T cell repertoires in COVID-19. Using immunoSEQ multiplex PCR, the repertoire was profiled, and TCRdb retains in-frame clones only, with some absent. The sample lists some 44,000 clones, about 80% occurring once. The sample comprised peripheral blood. All receptors come from a woman aged 55-70 years with acute or convalescent COVID-19.

This sequence joins TRBV11-3 and TRBJ2-3; D perhaps matches TRBD2 (6 bases). CDR3 length: 16 amino acids. The germline CDR1 and CDR2 sequences are SGHNT and YENEEA. With 1 base removed from V and 4 bases from J, the gap between germline ends came to 15 bases. The CDR3 sequence: CASSLGRAGISDTQYF. The CDR3 DNA sequence: TGTGCCAGCAGCTTAGGCCGCGCGGGAATTTCAGATACGCAGTATTTT.

V usage is TRBV24-1 and J usage is TRBJ2-1, with D possibly matching TRBD2 (6 bases). The V gene lost 9 bases and the J gene lost 6 bases, with 11 bases spanning the gap. Looked up from germline, CDR1 is KGHDR and CDR2 is SFDVKD. The CDR3 length is 12 residues. CDR3 loop: CATSEGFNEQFF. DNA of the CDR3: TGTGCCACCTCGGAGGGTTTCAATGAGCAGTTCTTC.

V usage is TRBV6-2 or TRBV6-3 and J usage is TRBJ1-3; D unresolved. V was clipped by 0 bases and J by 4 bases, with 7 bases between them. Germline-derived CDR1 and CDR2 are MNHEY and SVGEGT. The CDR3 is made up of 14 amino acids. As DNA, the CDR3 is TGTGCCAGCAGTTACTCGAAACACGGAAACACCATATATTTT. Its protein is CASSYSKHGNTIYF.

The genes are TRBV9 and TRBJ1-3, with no clear D. Germline CDR1 reads SGDLS; CDR2 reads YYNGEE. V shed 2 bases and J shed 3 bases, with 15 bases lying between them. The CDR3 covers 16 residues. The CDR3 DNA sequence: TGTGCCAGCAGCGTGGGCCCGGGGTCTGGTGGAAACACCATATATTTT. Translation gives CASSVGPGSGGNTIYF.

In this sample, this clone turned up once. The chain uses TRBV10-3 and TRBJ1-6; TRBD1 matches 9 bases. CDR1 and CDR2 (germline): ENHRY, SYGVKD. After removal of 5 bases from V and 7 bases from J, the junction contained 6 bases not matched to a gene. The CDR3 extends over 15 amino acids. The CDR3 loop reads CAISLRDRDNSPLHF. DNA of the CDR3: TGTGCCATCAGTCTCCGGGACAGGGACAATTCACCCCTCCACTTT.

The chain joins TRBV19 to TRBJ1-5, with a weak D call TRBD1 (5 bases). This CDR3 contains 13 residues. V lost 6 bases, J lost 1 base, and 7 bases lay in between. Per germline, CDR1 LNHDA and CDR2 SQIVND (reference sequence). DNA for the CDR3: TGTGCCAGTAGCCCAGGGAGCAATCAGCCCCAGCATTTT. Residues: CASSPGSNQPQHF. The full variable domain, in which reference TRBV19 and TRBJ1-5 provide the parts outside the CDR3, is DGGITQSPKYLFRKEGQNVTLSCEQNLNHDAMYWYRQDPGQGLRLIYYSQIVNDFQKGDIAEGYSVSREKKESFPLTVTSAQKNPTAFYLCASSPGSNQPQHFGDGTRLSIL.

The chain has TRBV19 and TRBJ1-1; D is unresolved. Germline CDR1 LNHDA, CDR2 SQIVND (reference sequence). Between the trimmed V and J ends, which lost 4 bases and 8 bases, there was a span of 11 bases. The CDR3 extends over 12 amino acids. The chain's CDR3 is CASSRPPSEAFF. CDR3 bases: TGTGCCAGTAGTAGGCCTCCCTCCGAAGCTTTCTTT. Based on the CDR3 plus reference TRBV19 and TRBJ1-1, the full variable domain is DGGITQSPKYLFRKEGQNVTLSCEQNLNHDAMYWYRQDPGQGLRLIYYSQIVNDFQKGDIAEGYSVSREKKESFPLTVTSAQKNPTAFYLCASSRPPSEAFFGQGTRLTVV.